This T cell receptor beta chain was identified during a study of blood T cell repertoires in COVID-19. In germline, CDR1 is SGHRS, CDR2 YFSETQ. Deletions cut 2 bases from V and 4 bases from J, with 10 bases between. The CDR3 covers 14 residues. As handled by the study authors: Researchers report that nucleated cell counts were estimated from reference gene primer amplification. Here immunoSEQ multiplex PCR was the method, and the copy in TCRdb shows in-frame clones only, minus some. For V, J and clone size, that table is used; D and trimming come from the DNA. This sample carries some 150,000 clones, roughly 84% of them seen once, and the ten largest clones take more than 0.85%.

Sequenced material: peripheral blood. The clonotype was recovered from a man aged 35 to 55 with acute or convalescent COVID-19. The chain couples TRBV5-1 to TRBJ1-3; tentatively, D is TRBD1 (5 bases). The CDR3 loop is CASSFSGEGNTIYF. CDR3 coding DNA: TGCGCCAGCAGCTTTTCGGGGGAAGGAAACACCATATATTTT.